Shown below are 2 T cell receptor beta chains from a single sample sequenced in a study of identical twins. One entry per CDR3 protein, called by TCRdb with MiXCR from the 5' RACE reads. The sample carries some 710,000 distinct CDR3 sequences, approximately 6% recorded once. The sequencing input was naive T cells sorted from blood. The receptors here all came from a man aged 18 to 30 in good health.

The table lists this clonotype with a few counts. The CDR3 DNA follows: TGCGCCAGCAGCCAGGTAGGGGACTACCTGGAGGGGCAGTTCTTC. This encodes CASSQVGDYLEGQFF. V usage is TRBV5-1 and J usage is TRBJ2-1; TRBD2 matches at 7 bases. Trimming cost V 4 bases and J 12 bases; bases outside gene matches: 16. The CDR3 is 15 residues long. Germline V gene sequence: CDR1 SGHRS, CDR2 YFSETQ.

J is TRBJ2-1 and V is TRBV11-2, with D possibly matching TRBD2 (6 bases). There are 15 residues in the CDR3. V lost 5 bases, J lost 2 bases, and 13 bases lay in between. Germline V gives CDR1 SGHAT, CDR2 FQNNGV. CDR3 sequence: CASSRGTSPYNEQFF. The DNA for the CDR3 is TGTGCCAGCAGCCGCGGGACTTCCCCCTACAATGAGCAGTTCTTC.